A single sample gave rise to the 6 T cell receptor beta chains below, sequenced in a study of blood T cells in healthy people across ages. Through a sample-barcoded 5' primer and a J-beta primer mix, a second PCR was run for about 6 to 12 cycles. From the 5' RACE reads, TCRdb called clonotypes with MiXCR, one entry per CDR3 protein. The table shows 1,300,000 or so distinct CDR3 sequences, with around 59% occurring only once. The sample was blood. These receptors all come from a man aged 18 to 30 in good health.

In its sample, this clonotype was seen once. The chain joins TRBV7-9 to TRBJ2-5; 13 bases are shared with TRBD2. Trimming removed 4 bases from V and 11 bases from J; junction bases left unmatched: 13. This CDR3 contains 16 residues. Germline V gives CDR1 SEHNR, CDR2 FQNEAQ (reference sequence). The CDR3 bases are TGTGCCAGCAGCTCCCGGACTAGCGGGAGAGGGAATGAGCAGTACTTC. Encoded protein: CASSSRTSGRGNEQYF.

The V call is TRBV5-8, the J call TRBJ2-5; possibly TRBD2 for D (5 bases). Germline-derived CDR1 and CDR2 are SGHTS and YDEGEE. The CDR3 loop spans 16 amino acids. With 4 bases removed from V and 4 bases from J, the gap between germline ends came to 20 bases. The CDR3, as DNA: TGTGCCAGCAGCCCCCGAGCGGAACTTGGAGGAGAGACCCAGTACTTC. Amino acid sequence: CASSPRAELGGETQYF.

V and J are TRBV25-1 and TRBJ1-2; the D gene is possibly TRBD1 (5 bases). The CDR3 contains 13 residues. Trimming shortened V by 4 bases and J by 6 bases, and 12 bases separated the two germline ends. Germline assignment: CDR1 MGHDK and CDR2 SYGVNS. The CDR3 is CASSGLVGDGYTF. CDR3 bases: TGTGCCAGCAGTGGGTTGGTGGGGGATGGCTACACCTTC.

The table lists this clonotype with a few counts. The chain recombines TRBV18 with TRBJ2-5; D is ambiguous. Germline V gene data show CDR1 as KGHSH and CDR2 as LQKENI. The CDR3 runs to 13 residues. V was pared by 6 bases and J by 3 bases, with 11 bases between. The CDR3 loop reads CASSLQPEETQYF. The CDR3 DNA is TGTGCCAGCTCCCTTCAACCCGAAGAGACCCAGTACTTC.

This rearrangement joins TRBV4-1 to TRBJ1-1; D is ambiguous. Trimming took off 4 bases at V and 3 bases at J, with 12 bases between the two ends. The CDR3 spans 14 residues. Germline V gene sequence: CDR1 MGHRA, CDR2 YSYEKL. CDR3 nucleotides: TGCGCCAGCAGCCCGCCCGCAGGCCACACTGAAGCTTTCTTT. Its translation is CASSPPAGHTEAFF.

V is TRBV20-1 and J is TRBJ2-5, with 7 bases lining up with TRBD2. The assigned J gene may be wrong: the sequence end matches TRBJ2-7 better. This CDR3 is built from 14 residues. The germline CDR1 and CDR2 sequences are DFQATT and SNEGSKA (reference sequence). The DNA for the CDR3 is TGCAGTGCTACCCACGGGACTAATCGCTACGAGCAGTACTTC. Its protein is CSATHGTNRYEQYF.